The 18 T cell receptor beta chains reported below all come from one sample, sequenced in a study of human T cells and chemical hapten exposure. The time point was: pre-sensitization, week 0. Treatment defined: therapeutic diphenylcyclopropenone sensitization with weekly scalp DPC. TCRdb recomputed calls from the RACE reads with MiXCR, one row per CDR3 protein. The sample includes roughly 50,000 distinct CDR3 sequences, roughly a tenth of them seen just once. Source: whole blood, taken in connection with sensitization to the hapten diphenylcyclopropenone (DPC). The receptors derive from a middle-aged man with alopecia areata. Some clones in this sample may be carry-over from other donors' samples.

The rearrangement uses TRBV18 and TRBJ2-5, with D possibly TRBD1 on 5 matching bases. Germline loops: CDR1 KGHSH, CDR2 LQKENI. The CDR3 covers 16 residues. Trimming shortened V by 2 bases and J by 2 bases, and 15 bases separated the two germline ends. CDR3 protein: CASSPISRTGQETQYF. Here the CDR3 DNA reads TGTGCCAGCTCACCAATTTCTCGTACAGGTCAAGAGACCCAGTACTTC.

This clonotype appeared many times. The chain recombines TRBV7-8 with TRBJ2-1, with 12 bases fitting TRBD2. The V segment lost 0 bases and the J segment 13 bases; nucleotides outside the gene matches: 13. The CDR3 has 17 residues. In germline, CDR1 is SGHVS, CDR2 FQNEAQ. CDR3 residues: CASSLAMTSGSPREQFF. The CDR3 bases are TGTGCCAGCAGCTTAGCTATGACTAGCGGGAGCCCCCGGGAACAGTTCTTC.

The CDR3 DNA follows: TGTGCCAGCAGCCCCGGCGGAGGATCCGGAAACACCATATATTTT. Its translation: CASSPGGGSGNTIYF. V and J are TRBV3-1 and TRBJ1-3, with D unclear. The CDR3 totals 15 residues. Germline lookup yields CDR1 LGHDT and CDR2 YNNKEL (reference sequence). The V and J ends lost 4 bases and 4 bases respectively, with 14 bases between them. The complete variable domain, with remaining parts taken from reference TRBV3-1 and TRBJ1-3, reads DTAVSQTPKYLVTQMGNDKSIKCEQNLGHDTMYWYKQDSKKFLKIMFSYNNKELIINETVPNRFSPKSPDKAHLNLHINSLELGDSAVYFCASSPGGGSGNTIYFGEGSWLTVV.

This clonotype showed up many times. The V call is TRBV12-3 or TRBV12-4, the J call TRBJ2-7, with D perhaps matching TRBD2 (5 bases). The CDR3 length is 12 residues. V was trimmed by 6 bases and J by 0 bases, leaving 6 bases between them. DNA for the CDR3: TGTGCCAGCAGGGGGAGCTCCTACGAGCAGTACTTC. It translates to CASRGSSYEQYF.

This clonotype has more than one count but fewer than ten. This chain joins TRBV7-3 and TRBJ2-1; no reliable D call. The CDR3 consists of 13 residues. CDR1 and CDR2 (germline): SGHTA, FQGTGA. Deletions cut 3 bases from V and 6 bases from J, with 9 bases between. The CDR3 spells CASSLATLNEQFF. In nucleotides, the CDR3 is TGTGCCAGCAGCTTGGCTACCCTCAATGAGCAGTTCTTC.

The CDR3 coding sequence is TGTGCCAGCAGCCGCCCAGGGACAGATACGCAGTATTTT. Protein sequence: CASSRPGTDTQYF. The chain links TRBV7-9 to TRBJ2-3, with a weak D call TRBD1 (5 bases). This CDR3 has 13 residues. CDR1 SEHNR and CDR2 FQNEAQ come from the germline V gene (reference sequence). With 5 bases removed from V and 3 bases from J, the gap between germline ends came to 9 bases.

This clonotype was counted only a few times. The CDR3 nucleotides are TGTGCCAGCAGCCGACTAGCTCTTAGCACAGATACGCAGTATTTT. Amino acid sequence: CASSRLALSTDTQYF. V and J are TRBV7-9 and TRBJ2-3; 7 bases are a match to TRBD2. Germline CDR1 SEHNR, CDR2 FQNEAQ (reference sequence). With 5 bases clipped from V and 0 bases from J, the junction kept 5 bases outside the gene matches. The length of the CDR3 is 15 residues.

The CDR3 loop reads CASSPRGLSYEQYF. CDR3 in DNA: TGTGCCAGCAGTCCCAGGGGGCTCTCCTACGAGCAGTACTTC. The V call is TRBV27, the J call TRBJ2-7, with 8 bases lining up with TRBD1. The CDR3 has 14 amino acids. V lost 5 bases and J lost 0; bases outside the gene matches: 3. Germline values: CDR1 MNHEY, CDR2 SMNVEV (reference sequence).

This clonotype came up a few times. CDR3 in DNA: TGTGCCAGCACCGACAGGGTAAACACCGGGGAGCTGTTTTTT. Translating gives CASTDRVNTGELFF. The chain is built from TRBV28 and TRBJ2-2; 7 positions agree with TRBD1. Germline CDR1 reads MDHEN; CDR2 reads SYDVKM. V was pared by 7 bases and J by 2 bases, with 4 bases of the junction left unmatched. The CDR3 length is 14 residues. The full variable domain, in which reference TRBV28 and TRBJ2-2 provide the parts outside the CDR3, is DVKVTQSSRYLVKRTGEKVFLECVQDMDHENMFWYRQDPGLGLRLIYFSYDVKMKEKGDIPEGYSVSREKKERFSLILESASTNQTSMYLCASTDRVNTGELFFGEGSRLTVL.

V and J are TRBV18 and TRBJ1-1; D might be TRBD1 (5 bases). Germline V gene lookup returns CDR1 KGHSH and CDR2 LQKENI. The CDR3 has 17 residues. V gave up 3 bases and J gave up 1 base, with 18 bases separating them. CDR3 bases: TGTGCCAGCTCACCGCTCGGGGTCCAGGGTGCGAACACTGAAGCTTTCTTT. Translated: CASSPLGVQGANTEAFF. The full variable domain, its missing parts supplied by reference TRBV18 and TRBJ1-1, is NAGVMQNPRHLVRRRGQEARLRCSPMKGHSHVYWYRQLPEEGLKFMVYLQKENIIDESGMPKERFSAEFPKEGPSILRIQQVVRGDSAAYFCASSPLGVQGANTEAFFGQGTRLTVV.

This clonotype was observed a handful of times. This chain connects TRBV5-1 to TRBJ2-7, with 7 bases identical to TRBD1. Trimming took 5 bases from V and 5 from J; bases not matched to a gene: 7. Per the germline V gene, CDR1 is SGHRS and CDR2 is YFSETQ. This CDR3 is built from 13 residues. This CDR3 is CASRPGTVHEQYF. The CDR3 DNA sequence: TGCGCCAGCAGGCCCGGGACAGTCCACGAGCAGTACTTC. Supplemented by reference TRBV5-1 and TRBJ2-7, the full variable domain reads KAGVTQTPRYLIKTRGQQVTLSCSPISGHRSVSWYQQTPGQGLQFLFEYFSETQRNKGNFPGRFSGRQFSNSRSEMNVSTLELGDSALYLCASRPGTVHEQYFGPGTRLTVT.

This clonotype was observed a few times. The rearrangement joins TRBV7-3 to TRBJ2-3, with TRBD1 as a possible D gene (7 bases). CDR3 length: 16 residues. Trimming removed 5 bases from V and 2 bases from J, with 17 bases in between. The V gene's germline CDR1 is SGHTA and CDR2 FQGTGA. Here the CDR3 reads CASSPQGGLTTDTQYF. The DNA for the CDR3 is TGTGCCAGCAGCCCCCAGGGGGGACTTACCACAGATACGCAGTATTTT. Combining the CDR3 with reference TRBV7-3 and TRBJ2-3 gives the whole variable domain GAGVSQTPSNKVTEKGKYVELRCDPISGHTALYWYRQSLGQGPEFLIYFQGTGAADDSGLPNDRFFAVRPEGSVSTLKIQRTERGDSAVYLCASSPQGGLTTDTQYFGPGTRLTVL.

This clonotype was counted a few times. V and J are TRBV3-1 and TRBJ2-1; maybe TRBD2 (6 bases). Germline-derived CDR1 and CDR2 are LGHDT and YNNKEL (reference sequence). This CDR3 spans 13 amino acids. The V and J ends lost 8 bases and 7 bases respectively, with 15 bases between them. The CDR3 coding sequence is TGTGCCAGCGGGGGGTCCAACCAGAATGAGCAGTTCTTC. Amino acids: CASGGSNQNEQFF.

The CDR3 nucleotides are TGCAGTGCTAGAGGCGCCAAGTGGACAGGGTGGAAACTTGACGACGAGCAGTACTTC. The encoded protein is CSARGAKWTGWKLDDEQYF. The V call is TRBV20-1, the J call TRBJ2-7; 8 bases line up with TRBD1. CDR1 and CDR2 (germline): DFQATT, SNEGSKA (reference sequence). The J segment lost 5 bases and the V segment lost 1 base, leaving 22 bases of the junction unmatched. The CDR3 covers 19 residues.

This clonotype was picked up many times. This sequence joins TRBV7-9 and TRBJ2-3, with D unclear. CDR1 is SEHNR, CDR2 FQNEAQ, per germline (reference sequence). The CDR3 is made up of 15 amino acids. The ends were cut back, 5 bases at V and 0 bases at J, with 12 bases in the middle. The CDR3 protein is CASSRLLMSTDTQYF. For the CDR3, the DNA is TGTGCCAGCAGCCGCCTGTTGATGAGCACAGATACGCAGTATTTT.

This clonotype was counted only a few times. This chain joins TRBV20-1 and TRBJ2-5; D is possibly TRBD2 (6 bases). Trimming cost V 0 bases and J 5 bases, with 16 bases left between them. Germline CDR1 and CDR2: DFQATT and SNEGSKA (reference sequence). The CDR3 is 15 residues long. CDR3 protein: CSARDLRGGDETQYF. The CDR3 DNA follows: TGCAGTGCTAGAGACCTGAGAGGAGGGGACGAGACCCAGTACTTC.

The V gene is TRBV12-3 or TRBV12-4, the J gene TRBJ2-1; 13 bases line up with TRBD2. V trimming: 7 bases; J trimming: 5 bases; junction bases outside the gene matches: 8. This CDR3 region has 16 residues. The CDR3 nucleotides read TGTGCCAGCATAATCGGACTAGCGGGGGCCAACAATGAGCAGTTCTTC. This codes for CASIIGLAGANNEQFF.

The chain joins TRBV5-1 to TRBJ2-5; 11 positions match TRBD1. Germline trimming cut 1 base from V and 5 bases from J; bases unmatched to any gene: 1. Germline V CDR1 and CDR2: SGHRS, YFSETQ. The CDR3 length is 14 residues. CDR3 in amino acids: CASSLRDRGETQYF. CDR3 sequence (DNA): TGCGCCAGCAGCTTGAGGGACAGGGGGGAGACCCAGTACTTC.